The 30 T cell receptor beta chains reported below all come from one sample, sequenced in a study of early T cells in non-severe SARS-CoV-2 infection. TCRdb reprocessed the 5' RACE reads via MiXCR and lists one record per CDR3 protein. Of tens of thousands of distinct CDR3 sequences listed, 4.5% to 5% are singletons. What was sequenced was whole blood. The receptor set was obtained from an adult who was a healthcare worker with PCR-confirmed SARS-CoV-2 infection or an uninfected control (not recorded which).

This clonotype has just a few counts. The V and J genes are TRBV7-2 and TRBJ2-5; D possibly uses TRBD1 or TRBD2 (5 bases each). Germline V gene sequence: CDR1 SGHTA, CDR2 FQGNSA. Trimming took 4 bases from V and 4 from J, leaving 16 bases between them. The CDR3 runs 15 residues. CDR3 region: CASSWGTDDGETQYF. CDR3 bases: TGTGCCAGCAGCTGGGGGACGGACGACGGAGAGACCCAGTACTTC.

This clonotype was observed at least ten times. J is TRBJ2-6 and V is TRBV2; D tentatively fits TRBD1 or TRBD2 (5 bases each). V gave up 6 bases and J gave up 4 bases, with 22 bases separating them. The CDR3 is made up of 18 amino acids. Germline V gives CDR1 SNHLY, CDR2 FYNNEI. Here the CDR3 DNA reads TGTGCCAGCAGGGCCCCTGGGACGGGAAGTACGGGGGCCAACGTCCTGACTTTC. This translates into CASRAPGTGSTGANVLTF.

Concerning this clonotype: A read error is possible here, since a much larger clone lies one base away. J is TRBJ2-5 and V is TRBV28; D may be TRBD1 or TRBD2 (5 bases each). Germline V CDR1 and CDR2: MDHEN, SYDVKM. This CDR3 spans 15 amino acids. CDR3 nucleotides: TGTGCCGGCAGTTTTATTGGGACGGAACAAGGTACCCAGTACTTC. Its translation: CAGSFIGTEQGTQYF.

This clonotype was seen repeatedly, ten times or more. The chain is built from TRBV20-1 and TRBJ2-7; 7 bases are shared with TRBD1. The trim removed 5 bases at V and 6 bases at J, leaving 10 bases unmatched. Germline loops: CDR1 DFQATT, CDR2 SNEGSKA (reference sequence). The CDR3 sequence is 13 residues long. DNA for the CDR3: TGCAGTGCTCCCGGGGACAGATCTAGCGAGCAGTACTTC. Translated, it gives CSAPGDRSSEQYF.

This clonotype was counted between two and nine times. The V call is TRBV5-1, the J call TRBJ2-5; D may be TRBD1 or TRBD2 (5 bases each). CDR3 length: 15 residues. The germline V gene encodes CDR1 SGHRS and CDR2 YFSETQ. V was pared by 3 bases and J by 2 bases, with 14 bases between. The CDR3 DNA is TGCGCCAGCAGCTCAGACCCGGGGCCACAAGAGACCCAGTACTTC. Protein: CASSSDPGPQETQYF. The full variable domain, rest sourced from reference TRBV5-1 and TRBJ2-5, is KAGVTQTPRYLIKTRGQQVTLSCSPISGHRSVSWYQQTPGQGLQFLFEYFSETQRNKGNFPGRFSGRQFSNSRSEMNVSTLELGDSALYLCASSSDPGPQETQYFGPGTRLLVL.

This clonotype was observed a few times. The CDR3 spells CASSETLPWADTQYF. DNA for the CDR3: TGTGCCAGCAGTGAGACCTTACCTTGGGCAGATACGCAGTATTTT. The chain carries TRBV2 and TRBJ2-3; no reliable D call. Germline CDR1 is SNHLY and CDR2 is FYNNEI. The CDR3 runs to 15 residues. Trimming left V 3 bases short and J 4 bases short, with 14 bases between.

This clonotype has ten or more counts. The gene calls are TRBV5-6 and TRBJ1-1; D gene unclear. In germline, CDR1 is SGHDT, CDR2 YYEEEE. This CDR3 spans 12 amino acids. V was clipped by 0 bases and J by 7 bases, with 7 bases between them. CDR3 nucleotide sequence: TGTGCCAGCAGCTTGGCCGCCGGTGAAGCTTTCTTT. Translating gives CASSLAAGEAFF. The whole variable domain, remainder taken from reference TRBV5-6 and TRBJ1-1, is DAGVTQSPTHLIKTRGQQVTLRCSPKSGHDTVSWYQQALGQGPQFIFQYYEEEERQRGNFPDRFSGHQFPNYSSELNVNALLLGDSALYLCASSLAAGEAFFGQGTRLTVV.

This clonotype showed up many times. The V gene is TRBV7-3, the J gene TRBJ2-7, with D perhaps TRBD2 (5 bases). Germline V gene sequence: CDR1 SGHTA, CDR2 FQGTGA. CDR3 size: 13 residues. V dropped 1 base and J dropped 7 bases, with 11 bases sitting between them. CDR3 sequence reads: CASSLKVRDEQYF. The CDR3 nucleotides read TGTGCCAGCAGCTTAAAAGTACGGGATGAGCAGTACTTC.

The chain has TRBV7-9 and TRBJ1-2, with D unclear. The CDR3 contains 14 residues. V dropped 7 bases and J dropped 8 bases, with 20 bases sitting between them. Germline-derived CDR1 and CDR2 are SEHNR and FQNEAQ (reference sequence). As DNA, the CDR3 is TGTGCCAGCAATGTACCCGCCCGGACCGAGGGCTACACCTTC. Its protein is CASNVPARTEGYTF.

This clonotype is medium-sized by share. This chain joins TRBV9 and TRBJ2-1; tentative D call: TRBD1 (6 bases). This CDR3 is 14 amino acids long. Germline V gene sequence: CDR1 SGDLS, CDR2 YYNGEE. V lost 0 bases to trimming and J lost 7 bases, with 11 bases between them. In DNA, the CDR3 is TGTGCCAGCAGCGTAGCTTTAGGACAGAATGAGCAGTTCTTC. Its translation is CASSVALGQNEQFF. The whole variable domain, remainder taken from reference TRBV9 and TRBJ2-1, is DSGVTQTPKHLITATGQRVTLRCSPRSGDLSVYWYQQSLDQGLQFLIQYYNGEERAKGNILERFSAQQFPDLHSELNLSSLELGDSALYFCASSVALGQNEQFFGPGTRLTVL.

This clonotype was counted a few times. The chain has TRBV3-1 and TRBJ2-7; weak D call: TRBD2 (5 bases). V was shortened by 0 bases and J by 9 bases, with 12 bases between the two germline ends. The CDR3 covers 13 residues. Per the germline V gene, CDR1 is LGHDT and CDR2 is YNNKEL (reference sequence). CDR3 DNA: TGTGCCAGCAGCCAAGATATGCTAGCCGTGCAGTACTTC. The encoded protein is CASSQDMLAVQYF.

The chain recombines TRBV7-2 with TRBJ2-4; TRBD2 matches 7 bases. The trim removed 5 bases at V and 8 bases at J, leaving 6 bases unmatched. The length of the CDR3 is 13 residues. Germline CDR1 reads SGHTA; CDR2 reads FQGNSA. The CDR3 loop is CASSRGLGDIQYF. DNA of the CDR3: TGTGCCAGCAGCCGCGGACTAGGAGACATTCAGTACTTC. The full variable domain, its missing parts supplied by reference TRBV7-2 and TRBJ2-4, is GAGVSQSPSNKVTEKGKDVELRCDPISGHTALYWYRQSLGQGLEFLIYFQGNSAPDKSGLPSDRFSAERTGGSVSTLTIQRTQQEDSAVYLCASSRGLGDIQYFGAGTRLSVL.

Regarding this clonotype: Since a much larger clone is just one base distant, this may be a read error. The chain employs TRBV12-3 or TRBV12-4 and TRBJ1-5; no clear D. The CDR3 length is 19 residues. The V end was cut by 7 bases, the J end by 2 bases, with 27 bases between. CDR3 region: CASTSRPESWGSGNQPQHF. In DNA, the CDR3 is TGTGCCAGCACTTCCCGACCCGAATCGTGGGGTTCGGGCAATCAGCCCCAGCATTTT.

This clonotype was counted at least ten times. A read error may account for a junction end that differs from germline. This chain uses TRBV19 with TRBJ1-6, with D hard to call. The CDR3 loop spans 11 amino acids. The germline CDR1 and CDR2 sequences are LNHDA and SQIVND (reference sequence). The CDR3 nucleotides read TGTGCCAGTAGTACAGGACCTGCCCTTGTTTTT. Its translation is CASSTGPALVF.

This clonotype has a count of ten or more. This chain connects TRBV29-1 to TRBJ2-7, with D possibly being TRBD1 (5 bases). The V end was cut by 3 bases, the J end by 5 bases, with 14 bases between. CDR3 length: 13 residues. CDR1 SQVTM and CDR2 ANQGSEA come from the germline V gene. The CDR3 loop reads CSVDGAPGDEQYF. In nucleotides, the CDR3 is TGCAGCGTTGATGGGGCTCCTGGGGACGAGCAGTACTTC.

There are many counts of this clonotype. This chain joins TRBV7-3 and TRBJ2-3, with TRBD1 identical over 7 bases. Germline-derived CDR1 and CDR2 are SGHTA and FQGTGA. V trimming: 4 bases; J trimming: 2 bases; junction bases outside the gene matches: 6. The CDR3 runs to 15 residues. CDR3 loop: CASSSGQTYTDTQYF. Here the CDR3 DNA reads TGTGCCAGCAGCTCGGGACAGACCTACACAGATACGCAGTATTTT.

This clonotype came up a few times. The V call is TRBV5-4, the J call TRBJ2-7; D might be TRBD1 (5 bases). The germline V gene encodes CDR1 SGHNT and CDR2 YYREEE (reference sequence). V lost 0 bases and J 1 base, leaving 11 bases between the germline ends. There are 15 residues in the CDR3. CDR3 loop: CASSLAAGPSYEQYF. CDR3 coding DNA: TGTGCCAGCAGCTTGGCTGCAGGGCCTTCCTACGAGCAGTACTTC.

Ten or more counts support this clonotype. The chain couples TRBV28 to TRBJ2-1; TRBD2 agrees at 11 bases. V was clipped by 1 base and J by 9 bases; unmatched bases: 5. Per the germline V gene, CDR1 is MDHEN and CDR2 is SYDVKM. This CDR3 is 15 amino acids long. In DNA form, the CDR3 reads TGTGCCAGCAGTTTATCGGGACTAGCGGTTATTGAGCAGTTCTTC. This codes for CASSLSGLAVIEQFF. The full variable domain, completed using reference TRBV28 and TRBJ2-1, is DVKVTQSSRYLVKRTGEKVFLECVQDMDHENMFWYRQDPGLGLRLIYFSYDVKMKEKGDIPEGYSVSREKKERFSLILESASTNQTSMYLCASSLSGLAVIEQFFGPGTRLTVL.

This clonotype has at least ten counts. The chain is built from TRBV20-1 and TRBJ2-2, with D maybe TRBD1 (6 bases). The germline V gene encodes CDR1 DFQATT and CDR2 SNEGSKA (reference sequence). CDR3 length: 14 amino acids. Trimming cost V 0 bases and J 6 bases, with 11 bases left between them. The CDR3 loop is CSARDPGVPGELFF. CDR3 in DNA: TGCAGTGCTAGAGATCCAGGGGTACCCGGGGAGCTGTTTTTT.

This clonotype was seen at least ten times. V gene TRBV27 combines with J gene TRBJ1-4; 9 nucleotides agree with TRBD1. The CDR3 consists of 15 residues. V trimming: 4 bases; J trimming: 7 bases; junction bases outside the gene matches: 7. Germline loops: CDR1 MNHEY, CDR2 SMNVEV (reference sequence). In DNA form, the CDR3 reads TGTGCCAGCAGTTCCCGGGACAGGGTGGGTGAAAAACTGTTTTTT. Amino acid sequence: CASSSRDRVGEKLFF.

This clonotype was picked up many times. The J gene is TRBJ2-3, the V gene TRBV15; D may be TRBD2 (6 bases). Trimming took 3 bases from V and 7 from J, leaving 11 bases between them. The CDR3 covers 13 residues. Per germline, CDR1 LNHNV and CDR2 YYDKDF (reference sequence). CDR3 sequence (DNA): TGTGCCACCAGCAGCCCGGGACTGAATACGCAGTATTTT. It is translated as CATSSPGLNTQYF.

The chain employs TRBV30 and TRBJ2-7; 9 bases are shared with TRBD1. The length of the CDR3 is 11 residues. Germline V lookup: CDR1 GTSNPN, CDR2 SVGIG (reference sequence). CDR3 sequence reads: CAGTGLVEQYF. CDR3 nucleotide sequence: TGTGCGGGGACAGGGCTGGTCGAGCAGTACTTC.

This clonotype was observed at least ten times. CDR3 loop: CASDLPKFNPLHF. The CDR3 nucleotides are TGTGCTAGTGACCTCCCTAAATTCAACCCCCTCCACTTT. This chain links TRBV12-5 with TRBJ1-6; D is unresolved. Germline lookup yields CDR1 LGHNT and CDR2 FRNRAP. This CDR3 is built from 13 residues. V shed 7 bases and J shed 13 bases, with 17 bases lying between them.

At least ten counts were recorded for this clonotype. V gene TRBV3-1 combines with J gene TRBJ2-5; D perhaps matches TRBD1 (5 bases). CDR1 is LGHDT, CDR2 YNNKEL, per germline (reference sequence). Trimming took off 2 bases at V and 2 bases at J, with 12 bases between the two ends. The CDR3 has 15 residues. This chain's CDR3 is CASSQTGAGQETQYF. The CDR3 DNA is TGTGCCAGCAGCCAAACAGGAGCTGGGCAAGAGACCCAGTACTTC.

In its sample, this clonotype is medium-sized. The chain carries TRBV12-3 or TRBV12-4 and TRBJ2-1; 10 bases agree with TRBD2. The CDR3 sequence is 15 residues long. V shed 6 bases, J shed 3 bases, and the junction held 5 bases outside the gene matches. CDR3 bases: TGTGCCAGCAGGCTGGCTAGCGGGAGCTACAATGAGCAGTTCTTC. Protein product: CASRLASGSYNEQFF.

This clonotype was seen at least ten times. The chain combines TRBV20-1 with TRBJ1-6, with 7 bases matching TRBD1. With 0 bases clipped from V and 7 bases from J, the junction kept 9 bases outside the gene matches. The CDR3 loop spans 16 amino acids. Germline V lookup: CDR1 DFQATT, CDR2 SNEGSKA (reference sequence). The CDR3 sequence: CSARDLRTGDNSPLHF. The CDR3 DNA reads TGCAGTGCTAGAGATCTACGGACAGGAGACAATTCACCCCTCCACTTT.

Ten or more counts support this clonotype. The chain employs TRBV5-1 and TRBJ2-3; D gene unclear. The CDR3 totals 14 residues. With 4 bases removed from V and 0 bases from J, the gap between germline ends came to 9 bases. CDR1 is SGHRS, CDR2 YFSETQ, per germline. CDR3 sequence: CASSLPGSTDTQYF. The DNA for the CDR3 is TGCGCCAGCAGCCTCCCCGGGAGCACAGATACGCAGTATTTT.

A few counts support this clonotype. The chain has TRBV5-1 and TRBJ1-2, with D possibly TRBD1 on 6 matching bases. The CDR3 spans 14 residues. The V end was cut by 3 bases, the J end by 4 bases, with 13 bases between. Looked up from germline, CDR1 is SGHRS and CDR2 is YFSETQ. The CDR3 loop is CASSSQGGGYGYTF. The CDR3 DNA is TGCGCCAGCAGCTCACAGGGCGGAGGCTATGGCTACACCTTC.

There are many counts of this clonotype. The rearrangement joins TRBV5-1 to TRBJ1-6; the D gene is possibly TRBD1 (5 bases). Between the trimmed V and J ends, which lost 0 bases and 9 bases, there was a span of 16 bases. Germline values: CDR1 SGHRS, CDR2 YFSETQ. This CDR3 is built from 16 residues. The CDR3 protein is CASSLAGFPDSSPLHF. The CDR3, as DNA: TGCGCCAGCAGCTTGGCAGGGTTTCCGGATAGTTCACCCCTCCACTTT.

V and J are TRBV7-9 and TRBJ1-1, with TRBD1 matching 7 bases. Germline V CDR1 and CDR2: SEHNR, FQNEAQ (reference sequence). The CDR3 runs to 15 residues. The ends lost 5 bases at V and 0 bases at J; junction bases unmatched: 6. In DNA, the CDR3 is TGTGCCAGCAGCGCCTTACAGGGGATGAACACTGAAGCTTTCTTT. Its translation: CASSALQGMNTEAFF. The complete variable domain, with remaining parts taken from reference TRBV7-9 and TRBJ1-1, reads DTGVSQNPRHKITKRGQNVTFRCDPISEHNRLYWYRQTLGQGPEFLTYFQNEAQLEKSRLLSDRFSAERPKGSFSTLEIQRTEQGDSAMYLCASSALQGMNTEAFFGQGTRLTVV.